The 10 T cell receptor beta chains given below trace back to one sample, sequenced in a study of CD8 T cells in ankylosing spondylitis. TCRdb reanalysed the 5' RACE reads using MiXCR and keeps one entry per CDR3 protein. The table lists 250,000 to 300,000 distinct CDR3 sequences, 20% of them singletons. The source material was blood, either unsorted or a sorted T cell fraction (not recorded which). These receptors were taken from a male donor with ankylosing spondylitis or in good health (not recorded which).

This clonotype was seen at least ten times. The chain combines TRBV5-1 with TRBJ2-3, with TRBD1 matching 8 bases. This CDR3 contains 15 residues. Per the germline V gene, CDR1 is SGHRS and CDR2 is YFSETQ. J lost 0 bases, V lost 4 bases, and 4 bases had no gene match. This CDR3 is CASSQDRASTDTQYF. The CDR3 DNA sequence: TGCGCCAGCAGCCAGGACAGGGCTAGCACAGATACGCAGTATTTT.

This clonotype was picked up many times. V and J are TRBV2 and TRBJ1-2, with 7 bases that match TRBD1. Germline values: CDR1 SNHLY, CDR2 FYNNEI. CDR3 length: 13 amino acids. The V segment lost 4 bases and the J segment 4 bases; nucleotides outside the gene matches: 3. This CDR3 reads CASSVTGSYGYTF. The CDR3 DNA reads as TGTGCCAGCAGTGTGACAGGGAGCTATGGCTACACCTTC.

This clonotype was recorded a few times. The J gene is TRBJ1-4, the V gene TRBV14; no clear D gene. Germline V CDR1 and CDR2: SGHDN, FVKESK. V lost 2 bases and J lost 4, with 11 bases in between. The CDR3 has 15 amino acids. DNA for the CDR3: TGTGCCAGCAGCCAATCGATAGGCATTAATGAAAAACTGTTTTTT. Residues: CASSQSIGINEKLFF.

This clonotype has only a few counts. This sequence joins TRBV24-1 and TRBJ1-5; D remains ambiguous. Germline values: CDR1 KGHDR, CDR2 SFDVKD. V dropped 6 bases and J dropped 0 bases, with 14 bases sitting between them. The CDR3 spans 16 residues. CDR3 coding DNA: TGTGCCACCAGTACCCCGGCCACCTATAGCAATCAGCCCCAGCATTTT. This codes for CATSTPATYSNQPQHF.

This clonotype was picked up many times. The CDR3 sequence: CAISAGTFSSTDTQYF. DNA of the CDR3: TGTGCCATCAGCGCCGGGACTTTCTCTAGCACAGATACGCAGTATTTT. The V gene is TRBV10-3, the J gene TRBJ2-3; possible D gene TRBD2, 6 bases. Germline CDR1 ENHRY, CDR2 SYGVKD. The CDR3 covers 16 residues. The V gene lost 6 bases and the J gene lost 0 bases, with 16 bases spanning the gap.

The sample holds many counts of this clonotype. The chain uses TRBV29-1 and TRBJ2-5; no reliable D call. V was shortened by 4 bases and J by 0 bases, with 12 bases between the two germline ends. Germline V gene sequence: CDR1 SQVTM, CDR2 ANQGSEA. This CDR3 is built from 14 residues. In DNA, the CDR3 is TGCAGCGTTGGTGGCCACGGGTACCAAGAGACCCAGTACTTC. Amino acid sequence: CSVGGHGYQETQYF.

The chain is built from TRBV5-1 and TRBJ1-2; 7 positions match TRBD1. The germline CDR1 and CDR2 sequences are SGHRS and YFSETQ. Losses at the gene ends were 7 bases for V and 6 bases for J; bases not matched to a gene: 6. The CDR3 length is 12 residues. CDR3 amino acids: CASAQGYNGYTF. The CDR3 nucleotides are TGCGCCAGCGCACAGGGGTACAATGGCTACACCTTC.

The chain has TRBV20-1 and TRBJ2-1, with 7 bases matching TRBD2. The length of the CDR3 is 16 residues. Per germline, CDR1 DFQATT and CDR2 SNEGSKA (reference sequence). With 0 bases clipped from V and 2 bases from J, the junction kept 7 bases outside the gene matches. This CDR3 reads CSARERERDPYNEQFF. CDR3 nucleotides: TGCAGTGCTAGAGAAAGGGAGCGGGACCCCTACAATGAGCAGTTCTTC.

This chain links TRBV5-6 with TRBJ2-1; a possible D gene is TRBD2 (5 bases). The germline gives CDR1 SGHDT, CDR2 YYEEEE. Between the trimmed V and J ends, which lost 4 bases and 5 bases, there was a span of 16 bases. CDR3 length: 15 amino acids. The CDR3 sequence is CASSTNVMRDNEQFF. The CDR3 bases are TGTGCCAGCAGCACGAATGTTATGCGGGACAATGAGCAGTTCTTC.

As DNA, the CDR3 is TGTGCCAGCAGCTCGCAGGGGGGTAACACCGGGGAGCTGTTTTTT. Translated: CASSSQGGNTGELFF. This chain connects TRBV7-3 to TRBJ2-2, with TRBD1 as a possible D gene (7 bases). Germline CDR1 and CDR2: SGHTA and FQGTGA. Trimming cost V 4 bases and J 2 bases, with 11 bases left between them. The CDR3 has 15 residues.